This T cell receptor (beta chain) was obtained from a study of blood T cells in healthy people across ages. Findings and limits, study-wide: The recorded TCR beta diversity per million T cells decreased in a roughly linear manner with age. Expanded clonotype changes were possibly confounded by unknown donor CMV status. Whereas aged donors had fewer naive CD4+ cells, long-lived donors had more of them and higher diversity.

This clonotype was seen a few times. Its antigen remains unidentified. Then a second PCR, running about 6 to 12 cycles, was carried out with a sample-barcoded 5' primer and a J-beta primer mix. Each TCR beta cDNA got a 12-nucleotide random molecular identifier. TCRdb analysed the 5' RACE reads with MiXCR anew, one entry per CDR3 protein. The sample has roughly 790,000 distinct CDR3 sequences; roughly 44% are singletons. CDR3 size: 11 residues. Germline V gene lookup returns CDR1 SGHTA and CDR2 FQGNSA. V was cut by 7 bases and J by 8 bases, with 6 bases left in between. The TCR was taken from a woman aged 60-70 years in good health. This chain joins TRBV7-2 and TRBJ1-6, with TRBD1 as a possible D gene (6 bases). The specimen sequenced was blood. CDR3: CASKGDSPLHF. Written as DNA, the CDR3 is TGTGCCAGCAAGGGGGATTCACCCCTCCACTTT.